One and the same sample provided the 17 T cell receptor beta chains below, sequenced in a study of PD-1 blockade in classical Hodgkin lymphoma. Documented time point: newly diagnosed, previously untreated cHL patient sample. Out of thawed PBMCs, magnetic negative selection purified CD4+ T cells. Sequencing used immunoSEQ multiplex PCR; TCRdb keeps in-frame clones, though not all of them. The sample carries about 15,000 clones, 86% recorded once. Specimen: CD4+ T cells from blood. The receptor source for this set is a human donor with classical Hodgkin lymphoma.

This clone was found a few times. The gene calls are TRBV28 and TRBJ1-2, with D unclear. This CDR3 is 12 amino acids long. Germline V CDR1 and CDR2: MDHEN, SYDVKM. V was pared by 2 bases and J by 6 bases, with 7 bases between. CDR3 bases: TGTGCCAGCAGTTTACGGATCCATGGCTACACCTTC. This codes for CASSLRIHGYTF.

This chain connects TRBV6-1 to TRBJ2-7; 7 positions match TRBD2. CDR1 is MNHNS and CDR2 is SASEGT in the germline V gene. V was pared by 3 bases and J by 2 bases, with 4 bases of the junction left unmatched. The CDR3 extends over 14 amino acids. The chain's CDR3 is CASSESGRAYEQYF. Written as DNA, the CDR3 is TGTGCCAGCAGTGAGTCAGGGAGGGCCTACGAGCAGTACTTC.

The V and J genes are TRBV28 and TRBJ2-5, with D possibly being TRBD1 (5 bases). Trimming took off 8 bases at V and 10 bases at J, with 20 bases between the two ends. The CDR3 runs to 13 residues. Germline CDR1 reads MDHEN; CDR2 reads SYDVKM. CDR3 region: CASGDLSGLDQYF. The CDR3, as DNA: TGTGCCAGCGGCGATCTTTCAGGGTTGGACCAGTACTTC.

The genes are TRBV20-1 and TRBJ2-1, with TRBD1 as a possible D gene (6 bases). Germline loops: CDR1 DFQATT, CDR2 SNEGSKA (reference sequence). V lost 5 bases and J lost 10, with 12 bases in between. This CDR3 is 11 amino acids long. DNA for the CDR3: TGCAGTGCTTCACAGGGTAGGGAGCAGTTCTTC. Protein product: CSASQGREQFF.

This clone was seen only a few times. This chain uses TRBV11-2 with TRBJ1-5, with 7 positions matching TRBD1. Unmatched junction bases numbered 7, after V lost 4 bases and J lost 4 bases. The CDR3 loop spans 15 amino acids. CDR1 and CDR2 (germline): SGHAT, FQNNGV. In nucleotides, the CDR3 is TGTGCCAGCAGCTCGACGGGACAGACAAATCAGCCCCAGCATTTT. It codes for CASSSTGQTNQPQHF. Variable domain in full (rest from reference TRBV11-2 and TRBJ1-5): EAGVAQSPRYKIIEKRQSVAFWCNPISGHATLYWYQQILGQGPKLLIQFQNNGVVDDSQLPKDRFSAERLKGVDSTLKIQPAKLEDSAVYLCASSSTGQTNQPQHFGDGTRLSIL.

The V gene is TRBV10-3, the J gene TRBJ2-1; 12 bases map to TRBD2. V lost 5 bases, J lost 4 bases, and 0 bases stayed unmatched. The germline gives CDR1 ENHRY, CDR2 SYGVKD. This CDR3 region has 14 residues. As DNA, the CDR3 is TGTGCCATCAGTACTAGCGGGAGGTACAATGAGCAGTTCTTC. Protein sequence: CAISTSGRYNEQFF.

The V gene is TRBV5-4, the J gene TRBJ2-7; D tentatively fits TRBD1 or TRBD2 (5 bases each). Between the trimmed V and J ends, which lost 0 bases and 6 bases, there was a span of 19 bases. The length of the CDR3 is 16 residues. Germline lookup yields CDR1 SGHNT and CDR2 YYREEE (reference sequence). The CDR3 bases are TGTGCCAGCAGCTTGGGGCACCGGGACCTGAAAAGCGAGCAGTACTTC. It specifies CASSLGHRDLKSEQYF.

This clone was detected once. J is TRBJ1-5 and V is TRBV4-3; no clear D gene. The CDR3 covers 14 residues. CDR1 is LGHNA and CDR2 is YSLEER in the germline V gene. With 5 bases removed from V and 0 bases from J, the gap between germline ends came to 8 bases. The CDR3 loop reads CASSIGHSNQPQHF. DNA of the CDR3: TGCGCCAGCAGCATAGGCCATAGCAATCAGCCCCAGCATTTT.

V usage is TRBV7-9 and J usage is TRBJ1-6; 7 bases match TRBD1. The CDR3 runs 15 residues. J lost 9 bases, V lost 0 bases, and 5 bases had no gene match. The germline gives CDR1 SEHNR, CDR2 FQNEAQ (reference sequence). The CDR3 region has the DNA TGTGCCAGCAGCTTAGCAACAGGGGAGTCTTCACCCCTCCACTTT. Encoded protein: CASSLATGESSPLHF.

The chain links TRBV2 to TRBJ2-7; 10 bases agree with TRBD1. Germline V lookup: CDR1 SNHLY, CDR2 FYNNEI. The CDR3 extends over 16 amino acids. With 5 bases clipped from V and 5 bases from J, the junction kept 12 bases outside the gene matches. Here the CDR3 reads CASSRRGGTGDHEQYF. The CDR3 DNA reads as TGTGCCAGCAGTCGAAGGGGGGGGACAGGGGACCACGAGCAGTACTTC.

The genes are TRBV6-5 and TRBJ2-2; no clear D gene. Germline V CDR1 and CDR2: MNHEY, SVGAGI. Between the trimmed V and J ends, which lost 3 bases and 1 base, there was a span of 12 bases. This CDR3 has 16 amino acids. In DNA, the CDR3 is TGTGCCAGCAGTTATGGTTACTCTATGAACACCGGGGAGCTGTTTTTT. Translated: CASSYGYSMNTGELFF.

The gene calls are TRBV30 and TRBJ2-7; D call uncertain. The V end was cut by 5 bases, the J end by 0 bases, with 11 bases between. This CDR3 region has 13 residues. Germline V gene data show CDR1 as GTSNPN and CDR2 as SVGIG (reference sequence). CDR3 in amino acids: CAWGWQVSYEQYF. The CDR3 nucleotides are TGTGCCTGGGGTTGGCAGGTCTCCTACGAGCAGTACTTC.

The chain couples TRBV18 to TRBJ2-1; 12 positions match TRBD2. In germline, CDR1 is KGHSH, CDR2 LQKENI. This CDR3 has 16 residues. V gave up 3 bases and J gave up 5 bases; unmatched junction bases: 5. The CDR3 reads CASSPSLAGGDNEQFF. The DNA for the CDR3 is TGTGCCAGCTCACCGTCACTAGCGGGAGGAGACAATGAGCAGTTCTTC.

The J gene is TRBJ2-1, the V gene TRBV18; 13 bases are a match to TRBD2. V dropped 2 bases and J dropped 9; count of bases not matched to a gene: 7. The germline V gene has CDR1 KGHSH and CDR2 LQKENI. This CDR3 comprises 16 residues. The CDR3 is CASSPAGTSGTVEQFF. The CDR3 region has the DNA TGTGCCAGCTCACCAGCCGGGACTAGCGGGACGGTTGAGCAGTTCTTC. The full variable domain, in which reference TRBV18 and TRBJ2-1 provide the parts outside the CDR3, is NAGVMQNPRHLVRRRGQEARLRCSPMKGHSHVYWYRQLPEEGLKFMVYLQKENIIDESGMPKERFSAEFPKEGPSILRIQQVVRGDSAAYFCASSPAGTSGTVEQFFGPGTRLTVL.

The CDR3 reads CASSPTGGREQYF. CDR3 coding DNA: TGTGCCAGCAGCCCCACGGGGGGTAGAGAGCAGTACTTC. V is TRBV5-4 and J is TRBJ2-5; 7 bases line up with TRBD2. The CDR3 extends over 13 amino acids. Germline V gene lookup returns CDR1 SGHNT and CDR2 YYREEE (reference sequence). Trimming cost V 4 bases and J 11 bases; bases outside gene matches: 11. The full variable domain, with the rest looked up from reference TRBV5-4 and TRBJ2-5, is ETGVTQSPTHLIKTRGQQVTLRCSSQSGHNTVSWYQQALGQGPQFIFQYYREEENGRGNFPPRFSGLQFPNYSSELNVNALELDDSALYLCASSPTGGREQYFGPGTRLLVL.

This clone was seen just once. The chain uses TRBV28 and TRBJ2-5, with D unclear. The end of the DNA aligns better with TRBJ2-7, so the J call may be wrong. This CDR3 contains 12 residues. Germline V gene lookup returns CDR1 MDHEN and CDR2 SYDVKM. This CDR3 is CASSTQPYEQYF. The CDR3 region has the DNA TGTGCCAGCAGTACCCAACCCTACGAGCAGTACTTC.

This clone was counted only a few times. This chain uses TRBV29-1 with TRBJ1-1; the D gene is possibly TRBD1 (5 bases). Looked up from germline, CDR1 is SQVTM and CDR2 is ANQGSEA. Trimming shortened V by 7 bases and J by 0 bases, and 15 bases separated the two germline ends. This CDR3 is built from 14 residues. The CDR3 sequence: CSAPRDGLNTEAFF. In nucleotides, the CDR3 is TGCAGCGCCCCCCGGGACGGACTGAACACTGAAGCTTTCTTT.